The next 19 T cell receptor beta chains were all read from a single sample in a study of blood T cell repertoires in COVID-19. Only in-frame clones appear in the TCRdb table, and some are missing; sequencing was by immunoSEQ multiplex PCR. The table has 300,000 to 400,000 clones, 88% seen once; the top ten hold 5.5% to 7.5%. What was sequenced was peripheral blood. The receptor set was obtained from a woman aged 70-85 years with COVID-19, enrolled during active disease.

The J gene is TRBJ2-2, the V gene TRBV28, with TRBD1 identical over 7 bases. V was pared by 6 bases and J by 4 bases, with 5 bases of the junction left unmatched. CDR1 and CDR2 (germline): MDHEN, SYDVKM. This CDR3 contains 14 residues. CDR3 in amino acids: CASRQNRGTGELFF. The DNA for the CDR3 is TGTGCCAGCAGACAGAACAGGGGCACCGGGGAGCTGTTTTTT.

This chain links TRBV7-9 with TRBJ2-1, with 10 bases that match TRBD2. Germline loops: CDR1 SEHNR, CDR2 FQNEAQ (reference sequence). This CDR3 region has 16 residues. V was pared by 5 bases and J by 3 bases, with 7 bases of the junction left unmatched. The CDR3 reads CASSPRTSGVYNEQFF. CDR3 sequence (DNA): TGTGCCAGCAGCCCCCGGACTAGCGGAGTCTACAATGAGCAGTTCTTC.

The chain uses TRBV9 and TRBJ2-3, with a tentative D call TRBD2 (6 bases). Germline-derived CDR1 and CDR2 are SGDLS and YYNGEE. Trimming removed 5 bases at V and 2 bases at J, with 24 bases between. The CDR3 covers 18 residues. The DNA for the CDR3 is TGTGCCAGCAGTCGAGCCCCGGGAGTTCCTTCTAACACAGATACGCAGTATTTT. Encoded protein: CASSRAPGVPSNTDTQYF.

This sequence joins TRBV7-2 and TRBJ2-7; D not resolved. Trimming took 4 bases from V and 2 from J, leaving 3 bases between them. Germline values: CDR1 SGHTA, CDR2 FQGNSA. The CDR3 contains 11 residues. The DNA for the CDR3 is TGTGCCAGCAGCTACACCTACGAGCAGTACTTC. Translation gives CASSYTYEQYF.

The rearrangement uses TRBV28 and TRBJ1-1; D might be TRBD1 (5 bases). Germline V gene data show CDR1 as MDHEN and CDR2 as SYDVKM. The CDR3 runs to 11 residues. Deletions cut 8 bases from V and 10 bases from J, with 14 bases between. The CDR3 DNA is TGTGCCAGCCGGACCCCGGGGGGAGCTTTCTTT. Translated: CASRTPGGAFF.

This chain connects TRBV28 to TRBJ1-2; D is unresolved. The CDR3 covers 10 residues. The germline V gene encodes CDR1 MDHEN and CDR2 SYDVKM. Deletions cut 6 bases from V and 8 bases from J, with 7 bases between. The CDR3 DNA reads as TGTGCCAGCAGCTCCGAGGGCTACACCTTC. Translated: CASSSEGYTF.

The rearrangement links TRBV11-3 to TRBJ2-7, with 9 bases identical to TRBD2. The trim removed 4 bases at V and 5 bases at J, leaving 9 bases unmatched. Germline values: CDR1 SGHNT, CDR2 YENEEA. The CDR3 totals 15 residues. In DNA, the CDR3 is TGTGCCAGCAGCTCCGGAGGAGCGGGGGGCGACGAGCAGTACTTC. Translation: CASSSGGAGGDEQYF.

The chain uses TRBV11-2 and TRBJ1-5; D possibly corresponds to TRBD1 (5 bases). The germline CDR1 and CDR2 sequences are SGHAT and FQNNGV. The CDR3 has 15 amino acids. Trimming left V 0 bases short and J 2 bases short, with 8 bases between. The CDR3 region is CASSLEGLGNQPQHF. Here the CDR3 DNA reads TGTGCCAGCAGCTTAGAGGGGCTCGGCAATCAGCCCCAGCATTTT.

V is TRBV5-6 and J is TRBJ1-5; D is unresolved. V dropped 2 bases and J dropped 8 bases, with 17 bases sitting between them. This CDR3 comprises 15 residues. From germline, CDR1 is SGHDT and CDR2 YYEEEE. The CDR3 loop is CASSLEPALFEPQHF. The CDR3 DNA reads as TGTGCCAGCAGCTTAGAACCCGCCCTATTTGAGCCCCAGCATTTT.

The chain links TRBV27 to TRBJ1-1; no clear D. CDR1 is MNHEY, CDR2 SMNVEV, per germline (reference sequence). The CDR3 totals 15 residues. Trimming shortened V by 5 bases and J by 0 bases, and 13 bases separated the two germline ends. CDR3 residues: CASSPGGIMNTEAFF. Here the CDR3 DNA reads TGTGCCAGCAGTCCTGGCGGGATCATGAACACTGAAGCTTTCTTT.

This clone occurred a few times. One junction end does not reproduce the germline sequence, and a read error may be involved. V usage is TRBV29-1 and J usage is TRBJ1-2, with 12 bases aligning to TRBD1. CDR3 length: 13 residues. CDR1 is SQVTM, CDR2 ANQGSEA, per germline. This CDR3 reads CSGGGTGGPADRF. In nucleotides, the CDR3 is TGCAGCGGAGGAGGGACAGGGGGCCCGGCTGACCGATTC.

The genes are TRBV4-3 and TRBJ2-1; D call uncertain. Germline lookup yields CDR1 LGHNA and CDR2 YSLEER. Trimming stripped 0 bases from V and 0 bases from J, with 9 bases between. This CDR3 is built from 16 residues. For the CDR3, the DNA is TGCGCCAGCAGCCAAGAGGGCAGCAGCTCCTACAATGAGCAGTTCTTC. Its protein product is CASSQEGSSSYNEQFF.

The CDR3 DNA reads as TGCGCCAGCAGCTTGATTACAGATGAAAAACTGTTTTTT. This translates into CASSLITDEKLFF. The chain recombines TRBV5-1 with TRBJ1-4; D is undetermined. The CDR3 is made up of 13 amino acids. The V and J ends lost 1 base and 6 bases respectively, with 7 bases between them. Germline values: CDR1 SGHRS, CDR2 YFSETQ.

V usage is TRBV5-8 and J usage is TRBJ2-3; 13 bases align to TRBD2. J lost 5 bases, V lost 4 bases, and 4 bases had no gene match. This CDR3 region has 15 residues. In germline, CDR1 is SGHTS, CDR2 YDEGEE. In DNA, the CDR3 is TGTGCCAGCAGCCTGGGACTAGCGGGGCTAGATACGCAGTATTTT. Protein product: CASSLGLAGLDTQYF.

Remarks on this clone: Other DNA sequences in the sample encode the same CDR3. The CDR3 region has the DNA TGTGCCAGTAGTATACAGGGAAGGGGCTATGGCTACACCTTC. Its protein product is CASSIQGRGYGYTF. The V and J genes are TRBV19 and TRBJ1-2, with a weak D call TRBD1 (5 bases). The CDR3 is 14 residues long. The V gene lost 2 bases and the J gene lost 4 bases, with 11 bases spanning the gap. CDR1 and CDR2 (germline): LNHDA, SQIVND (reference sequence).

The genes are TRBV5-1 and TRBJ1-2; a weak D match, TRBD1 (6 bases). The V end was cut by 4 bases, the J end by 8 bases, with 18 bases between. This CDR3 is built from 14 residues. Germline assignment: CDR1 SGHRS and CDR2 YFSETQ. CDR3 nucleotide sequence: TGCGCCAGCAGCCCCGGGGGGGCAGAAGTGGGCTACACCTTC. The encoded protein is CASSPGGAEVGYTF.

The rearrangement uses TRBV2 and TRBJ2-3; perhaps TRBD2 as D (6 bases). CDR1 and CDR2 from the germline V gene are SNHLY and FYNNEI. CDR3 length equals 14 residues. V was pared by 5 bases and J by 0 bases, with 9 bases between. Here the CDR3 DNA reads TGTGCCAGCAGTCCCGGGGGTAGCACAGATACGCAGTATTTT. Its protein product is CASSPGGSTDTQYF.

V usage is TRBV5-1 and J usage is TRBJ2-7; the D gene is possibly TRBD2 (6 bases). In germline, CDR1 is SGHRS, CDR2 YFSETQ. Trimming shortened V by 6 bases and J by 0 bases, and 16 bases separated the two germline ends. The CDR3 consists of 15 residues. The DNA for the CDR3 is TGCGCCAGCAAGGAGGGATCCCCCCTCTCCTACGAGCAGTACTTC. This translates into CASKEGSPLSYEQYF.

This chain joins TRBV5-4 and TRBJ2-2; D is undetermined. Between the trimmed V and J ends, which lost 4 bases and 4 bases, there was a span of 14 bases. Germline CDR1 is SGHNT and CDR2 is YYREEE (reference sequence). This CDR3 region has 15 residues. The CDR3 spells CASSADNQGTGELFF. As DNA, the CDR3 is TGTGCCAGCAGCGCCGACAATCAAGGCACCGGGGAGCTGTTTTTT.